These 9 T cell receptor beta chains originate from one sample sequenced in a study of blood T cells in healthy people across ages (dated by TCRdb to about 2015). The method behind the library was 5' RACE. Instrument used: Illumina HiSeq 2500. A second PCR of about 7 to 12 cycles was performed with a sample-barcoded 5' primer and a J-beta primer mix. The public sequencing data were trimmed at Q25 with fastp and processed into clonotypes with MiXCR by TCRdb, which kept only in-frame beta chains. Rows merge per CDR3 protein into single entries with the most common DNA and genes. Counted in this sample were approximately 900,000 distinct CDR3 sequences; around 48% of them appeared once. In total, the top ten clones hold around an eighth of the sample. The sample consisted of blood. The receptors shown here come from a man aged 25 to 40 in good health.

Ten or more counts support this clonotype. CDR3 in amino acids: CSAYSQGEQFF. CDR3 bases: TGCAGTGCTTATTCACAGGGAGAGCAGTTCTTC. This chain uses TRBV20-1 with TRBJ2-1; tentatively, D is TRBD1 (6 bases). The CDR3 covers 11 residues. CDR1 is DFQATT and CDR2 is SNEGSKA in the germline V gene (reference sequence). Trimming cost V 5 bases and J 10 bases, with 12 bases left between them.

The rearrangement links TRBV14 to TRBJ2-4, with 7 positions matching TRBD1. The J call may be wrong; the DNA end is better matched by TRBJ2-7. This CDR3 is built from 15 residues. Germline V gene lookup returns CDR1 SGHDN and CDR2 FVKESK. The DNA for the CDR3 is TGTGCCAGCAGCCGACCCACGACAGGGTACGACGAGCAGTACTTC. Translated: CASSRPTTGYDEQYF.

The V and J genes are TRBV7-2 and TRBJ1-4, with D tentatively TRBD1 (6 bases). The length of the CDR3 is 15 residues. Germline V CDR1 and CDR2: SGHTA, FQGNSA. The V gene lost 5 bases and the J gene lost 4 bases, with 14 bases spanning the gap. CDR3 bases: TGTGCCAGCAGCCTACGGACAGCTTTTAATGAAAAACTGTTTTTT. It encodes CASSLRTAFNEKLFF.

This chain links TRBV3-1 with TRBJ2-5, with a weak D call TRBD2 (5 bases). There are 12 residues in the CDR3. The germline V and J ends were trimmed by 0 bases and 11 bases, with 10 bases remaining between them. Germline-derived CDR1 and CDR2 are LGHDT and YNNKEL (reference sequence). The CDR3 region has the DNA TGTGCCAGCAGCCAAGATGGGTGGGAGCAGTACTTC. Protein product: CASSQDGWEQYF.

The rearrangement links TRBV27 to TRBJ2-1; D gene unclear. CDR1 and CDR2 (germline): MNHEY, SMNVEV (reference sequence). The CDR3 sequence is 13 residues long. V was shortened by 3 bases and J by 4 bases, with 7 bases between the two germline ends. The CDR3: CASSLKHYNEQFF. CDR3 nucleotide sequence: TGTGCCAGCAGTTTGAAACATTACAATGAGCAGTTCTTC.

The sample holds a few counts of this clonotype. V is TRBV12-3 or TRBV12-4 and J is TRBJ2-3; no firm D call. V was pared by 3 bases and J by 2 bases, with 12 bases between. There are 15 residues in the CDR3. Written as DNA, the CDR3 is TGTGCCAGCAGTTTTATGCGGATAAACACAGATACGCAGTATTTT. Its protein is CASSFMRINTDTQYF.

This clonotype is a singleton in its sample. This sequence may be a read error, since a much larger clone differs from it by one base. The chain carries TRBV20-1 and TRBJ2-7; TRBD1 or TRBD2 may be the D gene (6 bases each). V lost 3 bases and J lost 7, with 25 bases in between. The germline gives CDR1 DFQATT, CDR2 SNEGSKA (reference sequence). The CDR3 is made up of 16 amino acids. The CDR3 nucleotides are TGCAGTGCTAGTTCCCCGGCCGGGGGCTCTTACAATGAGCAGTACTTC. This codes for CSASSPAGGSYNEQYF.

The rearrangement uses TRBV11-1 and TRBJ2-7, with D possibly TRBD2 on 5 matching bases. Trimming left V 1 base short and J 7 bases short, with 14 bases between. The CDR3 consists of 14 residues. Germline V gene sequence: CDR1 SGHAT, CDR2 FQDESV (reference sequence). The CDR3 DNA reads as TGTGCCAGCAGCTTAGGCGGATCCCCGGGGGAGCAGTACTTC. Its translation: CASSLGGSPGEQYF.

V is TRBV27 and J is TRBJ2-5; 9 positions agree with TRBD1. Germline loops: CDR1 MNHEY, CDR2 SMNVEV (reference sequence). The CDR3 covers 15 residues. Trimming at V came to 5 bases and at J to 2 bases, leaving 6 bases not matched to a gene. The CDR3 loop reads CASSSPGQGQETQYF. CDR3 bases: TGTGCCAGCAGTAGTCCGGGACAGGGTCAAGAGACCCAGTACTTC.